This TCR beta chain comes out of a study of identical twins. Whole-study results and caveats: Sequences that were beta out-of-frame showed weaker excess twin sharing. Without tracking the same donors, conclusions rested on cross-sectional statistical analysis.

TCRdb called the 5' RACE reads again in MiXCR, with one record for every CDR3 protein. The sample lists 450,000 or so distinct CDR3 sequences, 12% to 15% occurring once. The germline V gene has CDR1 SGHRS and CDR2 YFSETQ. CDR3 length: 15 amino acids. Trimming took 4 bases from V and 6 from J; bases not matched to a gene: 8. This clonotype has more than one count but fewer than ten. Its specificity is unknown. This sample was also put to use in a study of yellow fever vaccine responses in identical twins.

The sample was CD4+ T cells sorted from blood. This clonotype was sampled from a woman aged 18-30 years in good health. V gene TRBV5-1 combines with J gene TRBJ2-4; the match to TRBD2 covers 9 bases. In DNA, the CDR3 is TGCGCCAGCAGCCACGGGACTAGCAAAACAAACATTCAGTACTTC. Protein sequence: CASSHGTSKTNIQYF.